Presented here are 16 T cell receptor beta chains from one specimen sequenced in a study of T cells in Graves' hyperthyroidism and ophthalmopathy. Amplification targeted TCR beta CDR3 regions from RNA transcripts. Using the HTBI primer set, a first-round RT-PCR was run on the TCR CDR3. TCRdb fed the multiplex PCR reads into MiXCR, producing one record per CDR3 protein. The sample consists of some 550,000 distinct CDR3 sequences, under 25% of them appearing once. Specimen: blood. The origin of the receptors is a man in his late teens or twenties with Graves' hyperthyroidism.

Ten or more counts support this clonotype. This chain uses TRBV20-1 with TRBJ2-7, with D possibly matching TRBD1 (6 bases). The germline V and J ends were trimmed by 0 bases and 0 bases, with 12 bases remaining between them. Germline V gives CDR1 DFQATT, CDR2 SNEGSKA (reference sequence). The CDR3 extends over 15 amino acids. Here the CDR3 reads CSARDAGQLSYEQYF. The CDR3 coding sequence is TGCAGTGCTAGAGATGCCGGACAGCTCTCCTACGAGCAGTACTTC.

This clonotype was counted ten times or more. The CDR3 bases are TGTGCCAGCAGTGTAGGGACAGGGGGTTTGGGAACTGAAGCTTTCTTT. This codes for CASSVGTGGLGTEAFF. The chain is built from TRBV12-3 or TRBV12-4 and TRBJ1-1; 11 bases map to TRBD1. The V segment lost 5 bases and the J segment 5 bases; nucleotides outside the gene matches: 10. CDR3 length: 16 amino acids.

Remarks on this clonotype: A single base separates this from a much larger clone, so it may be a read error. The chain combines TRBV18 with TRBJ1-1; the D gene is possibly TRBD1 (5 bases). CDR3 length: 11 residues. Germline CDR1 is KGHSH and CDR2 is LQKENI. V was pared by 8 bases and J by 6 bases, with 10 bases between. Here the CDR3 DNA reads TGTGCCAGCCTCGAGGGGTCTGAAGCTTTCTTT. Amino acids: CASLEGSEAFF.

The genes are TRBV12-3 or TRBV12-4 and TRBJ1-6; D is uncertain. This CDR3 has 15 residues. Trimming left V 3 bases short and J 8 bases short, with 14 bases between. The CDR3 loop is CASSFEANVDSPLHF. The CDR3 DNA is TGTGCCAGCAGTTTTGAGGCTAACGTGGATTCACCCCTCCACTTT.

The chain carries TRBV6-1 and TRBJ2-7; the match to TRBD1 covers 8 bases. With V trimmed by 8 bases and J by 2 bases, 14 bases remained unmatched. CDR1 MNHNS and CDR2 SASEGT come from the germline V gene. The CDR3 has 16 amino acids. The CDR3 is CASGPYLDRGTYEQYF. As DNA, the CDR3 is TGTGCCAGCGGGCCCTACCTTGACAGGGGCACCTACGAGCAGTACTTC.

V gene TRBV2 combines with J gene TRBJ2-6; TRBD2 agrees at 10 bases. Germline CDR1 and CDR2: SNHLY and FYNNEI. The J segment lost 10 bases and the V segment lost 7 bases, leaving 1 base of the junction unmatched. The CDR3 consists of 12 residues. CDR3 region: CASKTSGNVLTF. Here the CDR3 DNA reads TGTGCCAGCAAGACTAGCGGGAACGTCCTGACTTTC. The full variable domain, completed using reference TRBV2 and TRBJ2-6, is EPEVTQTPSHQVTQMGQEVILRCVPISNHLYFYWYRQILGQKVEFLVSFYNNEISEKSEIFDDQFSVERPDGSNFTLKIRSTKLEDSAMYFCASKTSGNVLTFGAGSRLTVL.

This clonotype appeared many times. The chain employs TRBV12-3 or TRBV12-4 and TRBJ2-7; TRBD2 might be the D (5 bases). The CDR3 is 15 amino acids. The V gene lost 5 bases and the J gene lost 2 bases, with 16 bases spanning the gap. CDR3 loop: CASSPQRAVAYEQYF. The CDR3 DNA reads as TGTGCCAGCAGTCCCCAGAGGGCGGTGGCCTACGAGCAGTACTTC.

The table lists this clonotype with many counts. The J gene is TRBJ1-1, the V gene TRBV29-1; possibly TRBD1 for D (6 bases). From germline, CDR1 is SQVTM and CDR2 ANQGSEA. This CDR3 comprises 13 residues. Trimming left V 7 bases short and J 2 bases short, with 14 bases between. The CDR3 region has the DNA TGCAGCGGGGACCGGGACACCAACACTGAAGCTTTCTTT. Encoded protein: CSGDRDTNTEAFF.

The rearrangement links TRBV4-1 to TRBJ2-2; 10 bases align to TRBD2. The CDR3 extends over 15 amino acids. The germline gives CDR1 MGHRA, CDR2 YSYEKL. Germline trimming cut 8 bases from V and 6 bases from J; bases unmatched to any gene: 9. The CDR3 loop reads CASAQRGGLSGELFF. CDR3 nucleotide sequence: TGCGCCAGCGCACAGCGGGGGGGTTTATCCGGGGAGCTGTTTTTT.

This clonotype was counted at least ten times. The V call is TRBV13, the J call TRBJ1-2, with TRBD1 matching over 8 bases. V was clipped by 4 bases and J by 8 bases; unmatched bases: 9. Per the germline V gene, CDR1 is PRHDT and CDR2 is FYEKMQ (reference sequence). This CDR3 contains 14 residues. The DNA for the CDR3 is TGTGCCAGCAGCTCAGGGGGCAGGGGAGACGGCTACACCTTC. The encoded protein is CASSSGGRGDGYTF.

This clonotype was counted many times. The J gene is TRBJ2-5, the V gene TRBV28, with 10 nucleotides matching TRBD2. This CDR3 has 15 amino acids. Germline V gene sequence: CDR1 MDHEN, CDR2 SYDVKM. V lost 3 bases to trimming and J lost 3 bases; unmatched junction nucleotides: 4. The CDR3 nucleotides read TGTGCCAGCAGTTTGTGGCTAGCGGGGGAAGAGACCCAGTACTTC. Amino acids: CASSLWLAGEETQYF. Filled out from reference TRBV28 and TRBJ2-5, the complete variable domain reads DVKVTQSSRYLVKRTGEKVFLECVQDMDHENMFWYRQDPGLGLRLIYFSYDVKMKEKGDIPEGYSVSREKKERFSLILESASTNQTSMYLCASSLWLAGEETQYFGPGTRLLVL.

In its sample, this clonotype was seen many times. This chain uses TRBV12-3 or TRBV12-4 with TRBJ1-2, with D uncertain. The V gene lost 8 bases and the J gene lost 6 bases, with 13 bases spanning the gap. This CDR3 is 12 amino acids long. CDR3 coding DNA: TGTGCCAGCGGGCCCGCCCGGGATGGCTACACCTTC. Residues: CASGPARDGYTF.

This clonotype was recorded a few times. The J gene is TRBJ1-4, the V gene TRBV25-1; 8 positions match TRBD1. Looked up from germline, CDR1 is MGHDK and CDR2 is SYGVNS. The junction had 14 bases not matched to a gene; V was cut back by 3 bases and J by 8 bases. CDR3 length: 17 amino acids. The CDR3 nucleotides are TGTGCCAGCAGTGAGGGTGGACAGGGTCCCGTGGGGGAAAAACTGTTTTTT. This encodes CASSEGGQGPVGEKLFF.

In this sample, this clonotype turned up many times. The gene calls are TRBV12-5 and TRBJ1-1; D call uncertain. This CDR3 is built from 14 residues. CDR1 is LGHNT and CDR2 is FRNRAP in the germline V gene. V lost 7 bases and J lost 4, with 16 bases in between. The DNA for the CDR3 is TGTGCTAGTGCACCCACCTTCCGGGGCACTGAAGCTTTCTTT. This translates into CASAPTFRGTEAFF.

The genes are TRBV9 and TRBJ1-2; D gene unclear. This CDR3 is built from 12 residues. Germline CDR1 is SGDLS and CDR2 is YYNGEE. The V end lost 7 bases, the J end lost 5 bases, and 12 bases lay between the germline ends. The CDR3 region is CASGREGYGYTF. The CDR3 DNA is TGTGCCAGCGGGAGGGAGGGATATGGCTACACCTTC.

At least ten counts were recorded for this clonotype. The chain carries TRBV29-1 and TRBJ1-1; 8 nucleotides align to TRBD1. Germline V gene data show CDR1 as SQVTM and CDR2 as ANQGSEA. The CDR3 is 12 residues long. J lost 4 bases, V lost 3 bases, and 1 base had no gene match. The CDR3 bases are TGCAGCGTTGACGACAGGGGCACTGAAGCTTTCTTT. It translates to CSVDDRGTEAFF. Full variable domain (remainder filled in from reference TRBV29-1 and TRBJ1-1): SAVISQKPSRDICQRGTSLTIQCQVDSQVTMMFWYRQQPGQSLTLIATANQGSEATYESGFVIDKFPISRPNLTFSTLTVSNMSPEDSSIYLCSVDDRGTEAFFGQGTRLTVV.